Below, 8 T cell receptor beta chains from the same sample are listed, as sequenced in a study of blood T cell repertoires in COVID-19. Measured with immunoSEQ multiplex PCR; TCRdb has only the in-frame clones, and not every one. Seen here are about 160,000 clones, about four fifths observed once, and the top ten hold approximately 18%. Material: PBMCs or T cells enriched from blood (not recorded which). The receptors were sampled from a man aged 55 to 69 who had recovered from COVID-19.

The rearrangement uses TRBV5-3 and TRBJ1-2; possibly TRBD1 for D (6 bases). TRBV5-3 is placed among ORFs of uncertain function. The V and J ends lost 1 base and 4 bases respectively, with 11 bases between them. The CDR3 has 14 amino acids. The CDR3 protein is CARSLRGAGYGYTF. The CDR3, as DNA: TGTGCCAGAAGCTTGCGGGGGGCGGGCTATGGCTACACCTTC.

V and J are TRBV7-3 and TRBJ2-3, with 12 bases fitting TRBD2. The length of the CDR3 is 18 residues. With V trimmed by 1 base and J by 0 bases, 5 bases remained unmatched. Germline V gene lookup returns CDR1 SGHTA and CDR2 FQGTGA. The CDR3 DNA is TGTGCCAGCAGCTTAAAGGGGCTAGCGGGAGGGAGCACAGATACGCAGTATTTT. Protein product: CASSLKGLAGGSTDTQYF.

This clone was counted between two and nine times. V and J are TRBV7-3 and TRBJ2-6, with 7 positions matching TRBD1. Germline-derived CDR1 and CDR2 are SGHTA and FQGTGA. CDR3 length: 17 residues. Trimming at V came to 5 bases and at J to 3 bases, leaving 10 bases not matched to a gene. The CDR3 nucleotides read TGTGCCAGCAGCCGCCGACAGGGTTTAAGTGGGGCCAACGTCCTGACTTTC. This translates into CASSRRQGLSGANVLTF.

This clone has just a few counts. This sequence joins TRBV2 and TRBJ2-1; 8 bases map to TRBD2. The CDR3 totals 11 residues. Germline V gives CDR1 SNHLY, CDR2 FYNNEI. The junction had 5 bases not matched to a gene; V was cut back by 6 bases and J by 13 bases. The CDR3 here is CASSVGTSQFF. The CDR3 nucleotides are TGTGCCAGCAGCGTAGGGACTAGTCAGTTCTTC.

The chain uses TRBV5-4 and TRBJ2-1; TRBD1 agrees at 7 bases. V lost 3 bases to trimming and J lost 9 bases; unmatched junction nucleotides: 6. The germline V gene encodes CDR1 SGHNT and CDR2 YYREEE (reference sequence). The CDR3 loop spans 13 amino acids. Here the CDR3 DNA reads TGTGCCAGCAGCTCAGACAGGGTGGGTGAGCAGTTCTTC. This gives the protein CASSSDRVGEQFF. The complete variable domain, with remaining parts taken from reference TRBV5-4 and TRBJ2-1, reads ETGVTQSPTHLIKTRGQQVTLRCSSQSGHNTVSWYQQALGQGPQFIFQYYREEENGRGNFPPRFSGLQFPNYSSELNVNALELDDSALYLCASSSDRVGEQFFGPGTRLTVL.

Points on this clone: The germline gene is not matched at one end of the junction; a read error may be the cause. The rearrangement links TRBV18 to TRBJ2-5; 7 positions agree with TRBD1. The CDR3 is 13 residues long. Germline CDR1 is KGHSH and CDR2 is LQKENI. CDR3 coding DNA: TGTGCCAGCTCCCCACAGGGGATAGAGACCCAGTACTTC. It encodes CASSPQGIETQYF.

This clone has only one observation. The chain carries TRBV9 and TRBJ1-2; 7 nucleotides align to TRBD1. Trimming cost V 5 bases and J 1 base; bases outside gene matches: 5. CDR1 and CDR2 (germline): SGDLS, YYNGEE. This CDR3 has 14 amino acids. This CDR3 is CASSTGTVNYGYTF. CDR3 DNA: TGTGCCAGCAGTACCGGGACAGTTAACTATGGCTACACCTTC.

The chain combines TRBV6-5 with TRBJ2-3, with no clear D. The CDR3 has 15 residues. Trimming shortened V by 6 bases and J by 3 bases, and 16 bases separated the two germline ends. Germline CDR1 is MNHEY and CDR2 is SVGAGI. The CDR3 DNA sequence: TGTGCCAGCAGCCTCTTGACGGTGGAGACAGATACGCAGTATTTT. Protein product: CASSLLTVETDTQYF.